Listed here are 27 T cell receptor beta chains from one sample, sequenced in a study of blood T cell repertoires in COVID-19 (dated by TCRdb to about 2020). To prepare the library, the immunoSEQ multiplex PCR assay was applied. TCRdb mirrors the immuneACCESS table, restricted to in-frame sequences. Some clones are absent from its copies; in checked studies, under half trace to an unresolved V gene, and the reason for the others is unknown. The sample table records roughly 180,000 clones; 80% of these occur just once. About an eighth of the sample goes to the ten largest clones. The material sequenced was PBMCs or T cells enriched from blood (not recorded which). The receptor set was obtained from a man between 60 and 75 years old who had been exposed to COVID-19.

This clone was counted between two and nine times. The chain carries TRBV11-3 and TRBJ2-7; 11 bases line up with TRBD2. From germline, CDR1 is SGHNT and CDR2 YENEEA. J was trimmed by 3 bases and V by 5 bases; bases with no gene match: 3. There are 14 residues in the CDR3. CDR3 residues: CASSPTSGSYEQYF. The DNA of the CDR3 is TGTGCCAGCAGCCCAACTAGCGGGAGCTACGAGCAGTACTTC. Looking up the rest from reference TRBV11-3 and TRBJ2-7 gives the full variable domain: EAGVVQSPRYKIIEKKQPVAFWCNPISGHNTLYWYLQNLGQGPELLIRYENEEAVDDSQLPKDRFSAERLKGVDSTLKIQPAELGDSAVYLCASSPTSGSYEQYFGPGTRLTVT.

The CDR3 here is CASSARPTGYGLYEQYF. The DNA for the CDR3 is TGTGCCAGCAGCGCCCGACCAACAGGGTATGGACTTTACGAGCAGTACTTC. V and J are TRBV9 and TRBJ2-7; D perhaps matches TRBD1 (6 bases). In germline, CDR1 is SGDLS, CDR2 YYNGEE. The V and J ends lost 3 bases and 4 bases respectively, with 23 bases between them. This CDR3 is built from 17 residues. The entire variable domain, with the rest obtained from reference TRBV9 and TRBJ2-7, is as follows: DSGVTQTPKHLITATGQRVTLRCSPRSGDLSVYWYQQSLDQGLQFLIQYYNGEERAKGNILERFSAQQFPDLHSELNLSSLELGDSALYFCASSARPTGYGLYEQYFGPGTRLTVT.

J is TRBJ2-3 and V is TRBV9, with 10 bases aligning to TRBD1. The V gene's germline CDR1 is SGDLS and CDR2 YYNGEE. The CDR3 runs to 16 residues. Losses at the gene ends were 4 bases for V and 1 base for J; bases not matched to a gene: 6. As DNA, the CDR3 is TGTGCCAGCAGCACCCGGACAGGGGGTGGCACAGATACGCAGTATTTT. It encodes CASSTRTGGGTDTQYF.

The gene calls are TRBV19 and TRBJ1-1; 12 nucleotides match TRBD1. CDR3 length: 13 residues. In germline, CDR1 is LNHDA, CDR2 SQIVND (reference sequence). Trimming cost V 7 bases and J 11 bases; bases outside gene matches: 8. In DNA, the CDR3 is TGTGCCAGTACGGGACAGGGGGCGCAGAGGGCTTTCTTT. This encodes CASTGQGAQRAFF.

The genes are TRBV9 and TRBJ2-7, with a weak D call TRBD1 (6 bases). The V end was cut by 0 bases, the J end by 2 bases, with 12 bases between. CDR1 is SGDLS and CDR2 is YYNGEE in the germline V gene. The CDR3 runs to 15 residues. CDR3 nucleotides: TGTGCCAGCAGCGTAGCTGGAACAGGGACCTACGAGCAGTACTTC. This translates into CASSVAGTGTYEQYF.

The chain combines TRBV19 with TRBJ2-7, with no clear D. Germline CDR1 reads LNHDA; CDR2 reads SQIVND (reference sequence). CDR3 length: 14 amino acids. Deletions cut 1 base from V and 2 bases from J, with 9 bases between. The chain's CDR3 is CASSIAETTYEQYF. The DNA for the CDR3 is TGTGCCAGTAGTATAGCGGAGACGACCTACGAGCAGTACTTC.

The chain is built from TRBV27 and TRBJ1-5, with 12 bases that match TRBD1. The germline CDR1 and CDR2 sequences are MNHEY and SMNVEV (reference sequence). V was pared by 5 bases and J by 7 bases, with 12 bases of the junction left unmatched. This CDR3 has 17 amino acids. CDR3 DNA: TGTGCCAGCAGTGCGTTCTCCGGGACAGGGGGCGGGCAGCCCCAGCATTTT. This codes for CASSAFSGTGGGQPQHF.

V is TRBV27 and J is TRBJ2-2, with 7 bases matching TRBD1. Trimming removed 8 bases from V and 2 bases from J; junction bases left unmatched: 11. Germline V gene data show CDR1 as MNHEY and CDR2 as SMNVEV (reference sequence). This CDR3 region has 16 residues. In DNA, the CDR3 is TGTGCCAGCCTCAACCCGAACAGGGGCAACACCGGGGAGCTGTTTTTT. Translation gives CASLNPNRGNTGELFF.

This clone appeared a single time. This sequence joins TRBV9 and TRBJ2-1, with 9 bases lining up with TRBD2. V trimming: 0 bases; J trimming: 3 bases; junction bases outside the gene matches: 7. CDR3 size: 17 residues. Germline V gene sequence: CDR1 SGDLS, CDR2 YYNGEE. The CDR3 coding sequence is TGTGCCAGCAGCGTAGATGTTAGCGGGAGAGGCTACAATGAGCAGTTCTTC. Translation: CASSVDVSGRGYNEQFF.

In this sample, this clone turned up a few times. The chain couples TRBV7-9 to TRBJ1-5; weak D call: TRBD1 (6 bases). In germline, CDR1 is SEHNR, CDR2 FQNEAQ (reference sequence). The CDR3 consists of 17 residues. V dropped 3 bases and J dropped 2 bases, with 17 bases sitting between them. The CDR3 loop reads CASSFGASGGGNQPQHF. The CDR3 DNA follows: TGTGCCAGCAGCTTCGGGGCTAGCGGGGGCGGCAATCAGCCCCAGCATTTT. Full variable domain (rest looked up from reference TRBV7-9 and TRBJ1-5): DTGVSQNPRHKITKRGQNVTFRCDPISEHNRLYWYRQTLGQGPEFLTYFQNEAQLEKSRLLSDRFSAERPKGSFSTLEIQRTEQGDSAMYLCASSFGASGGGNQPQHFGDGTRLSIL.

This clone turned up a few times. This sequence joins TRBV5-5 and TRBJ1-5; no clear D. Trimming removed 4 bases from V and 0 bases from J, with 11 bases in between. Germline-derived CDR1 and CDR2 are SGHKS and YYEKEE (reference sequence). This CDR3 contains 15 residues. The CDR3 DNA follows: TGTGCCAGCAGCCCCCTGGGCTTTAGCAATCAGCCCCAGCATTTT. It codes for CASSPLGFSNQPQHF.

This clone was counted between two and nine times. The same CDR3 also results from other DNA sequences found in this sample. V gene TRBV28 combines with J gene TRBJ1-5, with D perhaps TRBD1 (6 bases). Trimming left V 2 bases short and J 0 bases short, with 8 bases between. In germline, CDR1 is MDHEN, CDR2 SYDVKM. This CDR3 contains 15 residues. Here the CDR3 reads CASSLAGDSNQPQHF. The CDR3 DNA is TGTGCCAGCAGTTTAGCAGGGGATAGCAATCAGCCCCAGCATTTT.

This rearrangement joins TRBV10-3 to TRBJ2-7; 9 nucleotides match TRBD1. Germline V gives CDR1 ENHRY, CDR2 SYGVKD. The CDR3 loop spans 13 amino acids. Germline trimming cut 6 bases from V and 5 bases from J; bases unmatched to any gene: 5. Written as DNA, the CDR3 is TGTGCCATCAGAGCCGGGACAGGGAACGAGCAGTACTTC. This sequence encodes CAIRAGTGNEQYF.

The chain recombines TRBV27 with TRBJ2-2; 10 nucleotides line up with TRBD2. In germline, CDR1 is MNHEY, CDR2 SMNVEV (reference sequence). The V gene end was trimmed by 8 bases and the J gene end by 6 bases; junction bases not matched to a gene: 12. CDR3 size: 16 residues. The CDR3 DNA reads as TGTGCCAGCGGATCCAGGCTAGCGGGAGTTCCCGGGGAGCTGTTTTTT. Its protein is CASGSRLAGVPGELFF.

The gene calls are TRBV10-2 and TRBJ1-5; a weak D match, TRBD1 (5 bases). CDR1 WSHSY and CDR2 SAAADI come from the germline V gene. This CDR3 comprises 15 residues. The V gene lost 0 bases and the J gene lost 5 bases, with 11 bases spanning the gap. The CDR3 sequence is CASSESQGEDQPQHF. CDR3 sequence (DNA): TGCGCCAGCAGTGAGTCGCAGGGCGAGGATCAGCCCCAGCATTTT.

The V call is TRBV3-1 (or the pseudogene TRBV3-2), the J call TRBJ2-1, with 7 bases fitting TRBD1. The trim removed 1 base at V and 7 bases at J, leaving 4 bases unmatched. The germline gives CDR1 LGHDT, CDR2 YNNKEL (reference sequence). CDR3 length: 14 amino acids. The CDR3 DNA reads as TGTGCCAGCAGCCAAGTACAGGGGTGGAATGAGCAGTTCTTC. It encodes CASSQVQGWNEQFF.

The chain joins TRBV6-5 to TRBJ2-5; D perhaps matches TRBD2 (5 bases). There are 14 residues in the CDR3. Germline V lookup: CDR1 MNHEY, CDR2 SVGAGI. The ends were cut back, 0 bases at V and 4 bases at J, with 9 bases in the middle. This CDR3 reads CASSYSTGLETQYF. The CDR3, as DNA: TGTGCCAGCAGTTACTCGACGGGGTTAGAGACCCAGTACTTC.

This clone showed up just once. The V gene is TRBV27, the J gene TRBJ2-3; the match to TRBD1 covers 9 bases. CDR1 is MNHEY, CDR2 SMNVEV, per germline (reference sequence). V lost 6 bases, J lost 2 bases, and 3 bases stayed unmatched. This CDR3 is built from 14 residues. Written as DNA, the CDR3 is TGTGCCAGCAGGTGGGACAGGGACACAGATACGCAGTATTTT. Amino acid sequence: CASRWDRDTDTQYF.

This clone has a single count. The V gene is TRBV9, the J gene TRBJ2-3, with a tentative D call TRBD2 (5 bases). Trimming left V 0 bases short and J 4 bases short, with 12 bases between. From germline, CDR1 is SGDLS and CDR2 YYNGEE. The CDR3 runs to 15 residues. CDR3 bases: TGTGCCAGCAGCGTAGGACCCCGGGGTGCAGATACGCAGTATTTT. Translating it yields CASSVGPRGADTQYF.

The chain uses TRBV9 and TRBJ1-2, with 12 nucleotides matching TRBD1. Trimming removed 7 bases from V and 8 bases from J; junction bases left unmatched: 15. CDR3 length: 16 amino acids. Germline lookup yields CDR1 SGDLS and CDR2 YYNGEE. The CDR3 sequence: CASVRGQGANEKGYTF. The CDR3 DNA reads as TGTGCCAGCGTGCGGGGACAGGGGGCAAACGAAAAAGGCTACACCTTC.

The V gene is TRBV6-5, the J gene TRBJ2-7; 9 bases are a match to TRBD2. The V and J ends lost 7 bases and 7 bases, in that order; junction bases with no gene match: 14. CDR1 is MNHEY, CDR2 SVGAGI, per germline. The CDR3 has 15 residues. Here the CDR3 DNA reads TGTGCCAGCACCCCGCCGGGGACTAGCTCTGGGGAGCAGTACTTC. Its protein product is CASTPPGTSSGEQYF.

The genes are TRBV27 and TRBJ1-6; TRBD1 agrees at 10 bases. The CDR3 runs 15 residues. V gave up 1 base and J gave up 7 bases; unmatched junction bases: 1. Looked up from germline, CDR1 is MNHEY and CDR2 is SMNVEV (reference sequence). The CDR3 region has the DNA TGTGCCAGCAGTTTATGGGGACAGGGGAATTCACCCCTCCACTTT. It yields the protein CASSLWGQGNSPLHF.

A word on this clone: A single base separates this from a much larger clone, so it may be a read error. This chain joins TRBV11-3 and TRBJ1-6; D is perhaps TRBD1 (6 bases). Germline lookup yields CDR1 SGHNT and CDR2 YENEEA. The CDR3 runs to 14 residues. V was trimmed by 0 bases and J by 6 bases, leaving 6 bases between them. CDR3 DNA sequence: TGTGCCAGCAGCTTAGAGGGGGCTAATTCACCCCTCCACTTT. Translated, it gives CASSLEGANSPLHF.

Only a few counts were recorded for this clone. V gene TRBV28 combines with J gene TRBJ1-5; 7 bases map to TRBD1. Germline V gene lookup returns CDR1 MDHEN and CDR2 SYDVKM. The CDR3 sequence is 16 residues long. V shed 6 bases and J 7 bases; nucleotides not matched to a gene: 15. DNA of the CDR3: TGTGCCAGCAGCCCCCCTTTCGGTCAGGGGGGACAGCCCCAGCATTTT. Protein sequence: CASSPPFGQGGQPQHF.

This clone was observed a few times. The chain couples TRBV27 to TRBJ2-2, with 9 nucleotides matching TRBD1. CDR1 MNHEY and CDR2 SMNVEV come from the germline V gene (reference sequence). This CDR3 is built from 17 residues. Trimming took 7 bases from V and 1 from J; bases not matched to a gene: 10. Here the CDR3 reads CASTRLGQGMNTGELFF. CDR3 nucleotide sequence: TGTGCCAGCACCCGACTCGGACAGGGGATGAACACCGGGGAGCTGTTTTTT.

In its sample, this clone was seen once. V is TRBV3-1 (or the pseudogene TRBV3-2) and J is TRBJ1-6; D unclear. V lost 4 bases and J 6 bases, leaving 10 bases between the germline ends. Germline CDR1 is LGHDT and CDR2 is YNNKEL (reference sequence). CDR3 length equals 14 residues. In DNA, the CDR3 is TGTGCCAGCAGCCCCTCCGGGTCTAATTCACCCCTCCACTTT. Its translation: CASSPSGSNSPLHF.

The chain carries TRBV6-4 and TRBJ2-2; D is undetermined. V lost 5 bases to trimming and J lost 2 bases, with 9 bases between them. Germline V lookup: CDR1 MRHNA, CDR2 SNTAGT. The CDR3 has 14 residues. CDR3 coding DNA: TGTGCCAGCAGTCCGGAGAGCAACACCGGGGAGCTGTTTTTT. Amino acid sequence: CASSPESNTGELFF.